This T cell receptor (beta chain) was recovered during a study of cytomegalovirus exposure and HLA in healthy donors. The CDR3 consists of 14 residues. Germline lookup yields CDR1 SGHTA and CDR2 FQGNSA. Researchers ran the PCR with 60 Vbeta and 13 Jbeta primers. Measured with immunoSEQ multiplex PCR; TCRdb has only the in-frame clones, and not every one. Its clone listing holds roughly 34,000 clones. The sequenced sample was PBMCs. This clonotype originated in a woman in her thirties or forties in good health and CMV-seropositive. V gene TRBV7-2 combines with J gene TRBJ2-5; D ambiguous. The last part of the DNA fits TRBJ2-7 better; the J call may be wrong. The CDR3 DNA reads TGTGCCAGCAGCTTAGTTCAGGCTCCCTACGAGCAGTACTTC. Its translation is CASSLVQAPYEQYF.